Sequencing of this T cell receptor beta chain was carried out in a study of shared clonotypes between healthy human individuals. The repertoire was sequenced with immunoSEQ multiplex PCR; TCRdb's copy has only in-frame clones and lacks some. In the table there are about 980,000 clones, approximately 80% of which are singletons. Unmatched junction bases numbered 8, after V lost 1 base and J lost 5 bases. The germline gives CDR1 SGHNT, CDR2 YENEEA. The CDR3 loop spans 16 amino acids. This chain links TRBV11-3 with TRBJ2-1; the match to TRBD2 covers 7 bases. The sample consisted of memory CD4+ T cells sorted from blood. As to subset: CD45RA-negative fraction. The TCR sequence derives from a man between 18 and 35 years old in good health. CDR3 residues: CASSLGEGPKDNEQFF. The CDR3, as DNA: TGTGCCAGCAGCTTAGGGGAGGGACCCAAGGACAATGAGCAGTTCTTC.